Below are 10 T cell receptor beta chains sequenced from a single sample in a study of regulatory T cells in long-lasting Graves disease. To make TCR beta libraries, researchers used iRepertoire HTBI primers and Arm-PCR of CDR3 regions. TCRdb reprocessed the multiplex PCR reads via MiXCR and lists one record per CDR3 protein. The sample gives about 220,000 distinct CDR3 sequences, around a fifth of which show up once; around 11% is in the top ten. Time point reported: newly diagnosed GD, antithyroid drugs for less than 3 months. PBMCs were the source of the RNA used for TCR sequencing. Another study also made use of these data, one on T cells in Graves' hyperthyroidism and ophthalmopathy.

The source material was peripheral blood mononuclear cells (PBMCs), sampled at new diagnosis, from a patient treated with antithyroid drugs. The receptor source for this set is a young woman with Graves disease.

This clonotype was counted at least ten times. The chain links TRBV12-3 or TRBV12-4 to TRBJ1-5; no firm D call. Trimming shortened V by 2 bases and J by 1 base, and 12 bases separated the two germline ends. This CDR3 has 16 amino acids. In DNA form, the CDR3 reads TGTGCCAGCAGTTTAAGACCCCCCGGCAGCAATCAGCCCCAGCATTTT. It translates to CASSLRPPGSNQPQHF.

The table lists this clonotype with many counts. The V gene is TRBV28, the J gene TRBJ2-3; TRBD1 matches 7 bases. Germline V gene lookup returns CDR1 MDHEN and CDR2 SYDVKM. The CDR3 has 16 residues. Unmatched junction bases numbered 8, after V lost 5 bases and J lost 0 bases. The CDR3 is CASSRPRGISTDTQYF. CDR3 nucleotides: TGTGCCAGCAGTCGACCCAGGGGGATTAGCACAGATACGCAGTATTTT.

Here the CDR3 reads CSVGQANTGELFF. DNA of the CDR3: TGCAGCGTTGGACAGGCGAACACCGGGGAGCTGTTTTTT. V usage is TRBV29-1 and J usage is TRBJ2-2; D possibly corresponds to TRBD1 (6 bases). Germline CDR1 and CDR2: SQVTM and ANQGSEA. The V and J ends lost 4 bases and 0 bases respectively, with 6 bases between them. This CDR3 spans 13 amino acids.

This clonotype was recorded a few times. The chain uses TRBV19 and TRBJ2-7; D is uncertain. Trimming cost V 5 bases and J 5 bases, with 7 bases left between them. CDR1 is LNHDA, CDR2 SQIVND, per germline (reference sequence). CDR3 length equals 11 residues. The CDR3 is CASSARNEQYF. CDR3 coding DNA: TGTGCCAGTAGTGCCAGGAACGAGCAGTACTTC.

This clonotype came up many times. The chain is built from TRBV3-1 and TRBJ2-5; TRBD2 might be the D (6 bases). The CDR3 has 14 amino acids. The V and J ends lost 4 bases and 1 base respectively, with 10 bases between them. CDR1 and CDR2 (germline): LGHDT, YNNKEL (reference sequence). CDR3 in DNA: TGTGCCAGCAGCCCGGTGGGGGGCCAAGAGACCCAGTACTTC. This encodes CASSPVGGQETQYF.

There are many counts of this clonotype. The V and J genes are TRBV28 and TRBJ1-6, with D perhaps TRBD1 (6 bases). The germline V and J ends were trimmed by 2 bases and 5 bases, with 13 bases remaining between them. Per germline, CDR1 MDHEN and CDR2 SYDVKM. This CDR3 has 16 amino acids. DNA of the CDR3: TGTGCCAGCAGTTTAAGGACAGCCGGTAATAATTCACCCCTCCACTTT. Its protein is CASSLRTAGNNSPLHF.

This clonotype has a count of ten or more. The J gene is TRBJ1-2, the V gene TRBV29-1; D is uncertain. Germline-derived CDR1 and CDR2 are SQVTM and ANQGSEA. CDR3 length: 14 amino acids. Trimming stripped 5 bases from V and 1 base from J, with 14 bases between. The CDR3 sequence is CSVFSSIINYGYTF. Here the CDR3 DNA reads TGCAGCGTTTTCAGTAGTATCATTAACTATGGCTACACCTTC. Full variable domain (rest looked up from reference TRBV29-1 and TRBJ1-2): SAVISQKPSRDICQRGTSLTIQCQVDSQVTMMFWYRQQPGQSLTLIATANQGSEATYESGFVIDKFPISRPNLTFSTLTVSNMSPEDSSIYLCSVFSSIINYGYTFGSGTRLTVV.

As concerns this clonotype: Since a much larger clone is just one base distant, this may be a read error. The chain employs TRBV20-1 and TRBJ1-2, with D possibly matching TRBD1 (5 bases). Germline CDR1 and CDR2: DFQATT and SNEGSKA (reference sequence). The CDR3 runs to 14 residues. Here the CDR3 reads CSAEDRGINYRYTF. The CDR3 bases are TGCAGTGCCGAAGACAGAGGGATTAACTATCGCTACACCTTC.

The count of this clonotype is one. One base separates it from a far larger clone, so it is likely a read error. The rearrangement uses TRBV28 and TRBJ2-7; 7 bases map to TRBD1. The CDR3 runs to 14 residues. From germline, CDR1 is MDHEN and CDR2 SYDVKM. Trimming at V came to 3 bases and at J to 7 bases, leaving 9 bases not matched to a gene. The CDR3 loop is CASSLRGRHNEQYF. The CDR3 coding sequence is TGTGCCAGCAGTTTGAGGGGGCGGCACAATGAGCAGTACTTC.

This clonotype was detected many times. One end of the junction does not line up with germline, which may come from a read error. The chain couples TRBV6-2 or TRBV6-3 to TRBJ1-3; TRBD1 agrees at 7 bases. This CDR3 has 16 residues. From germline, CDR1 is MNHEY and CDR2 SVGEGT. CDR3 loop: CASSYGQADSGNAIYF. Written as DNA, the CDR3 is TGTGCCAGCAGTTACGGACAGGCCGACTCTGGAAACGCCATATATTTT.